The sequence of this T cell receptor (beta chain) was determined in a study of T cell repertoires in cytomegalovirus infection. Study-wide results and limits: The response measured ex vivo was dominated by TCR beta clonotypes (HLA-C-restricted and CMV-specific).

Of note for this clonotype: As yet, its antigen is unknown.

Each CDR3 protein gets one entry after TCRdb re-called the reads with MiXCR. The sample lists 830,000 or so distinct CDR3 sequences, about 30% seen once, with about an eighth in the top ten. This CDR3 comprises 15 residues. The ends were cut back, 4 bases at V and 5 bases at J, with 17 bases in the middle. Per the germline V gene, CDR1 is SGHVS and CDR2 is FNYEAQ. The chain uses TRBV7-6 and TRBJ1-2; D unclear. This sequence originates from a human donor in good health (CMV status not recorded). Some clones in this sample may be carry-over from other donors' samples. Sequenced here: cultured CD8+ T cells from PBMCs, sampled from culture after CMV antigen stimulation. The CDR3 DNA reads as TGTGCCAGCAGCTCCTTCCAAACATGGGCATATGGCTACACCTTC. Translating gives CASSSFQTWAYGYTF.